These 30 T cell receptor beta chains originate from one sample sequenced in a study of HIV-infected patients and healthy controls. TCRdb reprocessed the 5' RACE reads via MiXCR and lists one record per CDR3 protein. The sample yields roughly 68,000 distinct CDR3 sequences, approximately 21% seen once. The sequenced material came from CD4+ T cells from blood. Receptors were obtained from a human donor in good health.

This rearrangement joins TRBV29-1 to TRBJ2-5, with D unresolved. V lost 2 bases and J 3 bases, leaving 7 bases between the germline ends. Germline CDR1 reads SQVTM; CDR2 reads ANQGSEA. The CDR3 covers 12 residues. The CDR3 DNA reads as TGCAGCGTTGAATACCCCGAAGAGACCCAGTACTTC. This codes for CSVEYPEETQYF.

J is TRBJ1-6 and V is TRBV4-3; TRBD1 agrees at 9 bases. The CDR3 has 15 amino acids. The germline CDR1 and CDR2 sequences are LGHNA and YSLEER. V lost 4 bases, J lost 8 bases, and 6 bases stayed unmatched. CDR3 coding DNA: TGCGCCAGCAGCCTGGGAGGGACAGGGTATTCACCCCTCCACTTT. Protein product: CASSLGGTGYSPLHF.

The chain employs TRBV19 and TRBJ1-2; D is uncertain. The CDR3 has 14 amino acids. Germline V gives CDR1 LNHDA, CDR2 SQIVND (reference sequence). The V end lost 3 bases, the J end lost 2 bases, and 10 bases lay between the germline ends. Written as DNA, the CDR3 is TGTGCCAGTAGTATTGGGGTTGGGAACTATGGCTACACCTTC. Protein: CASSIGVGNYGYTF. The full variable domain, rest sourced from reference TRBV19 and TRBJ1-2, is DGGITQSPKYLFRKEGQNVTLSCEQNLNHDAMYWYRQDPGQGLRLIYYSQIVNDFQKGDIAEGYSVSREKKESFPLTVTSAQKNPTAFYLCASSIGVGNYGYTFGSGTRLTVV.

The table lists this clonotype with many counts. This rearrangement joins TRBV7-2 to TRBJ2-1; TRBD1 is a possible D gene (6 bases). The CDR3 contains 14 residues. Per the germline V gene, CDR1 is SGHTA and CDR2 is FQGNSA. The V and J ends lost 1 base and 12 bases respectively, with 16 bases between them. The CDR3 reads CASSLVGTGPLQFF. Here the CDR3 DNA reads TGTGCCAGCAGCTTAGTCGGTACAGGGCCCTTGCAGTTCTTC.

In this sample, this clonotype turned up a few times. This rearrangement joins TRBV7-2 to TRBJ2-6; D is unresolved. Germline V lookup: CDR1 SGHTA, CDR2 FQGNSA. The CDR3 contains 16 residues. Trimming took off 8 bases at V and 2 bases at J, with 16 bases between the two ends. For the CDR3, the DNA is TGTGCCAGCGGCCCAAGGGTTGGGACTGGGGCCAACGTCCTGACTTTC. This codes for CASGPRVGTGANVLTF.

The chain employs TRBV11-3 and TRBJ1-1; the D gene is possibly TRBD1 (5 bases). CDR3 length equals 17 residues. The V and J ends lost 5 bases and 0 bases respectively, with 19 bases between them. The germline V gene has CDR1 SGHNT and CDR2 YENEEA. CDR3 DNA sequence: TGTGCCAGCAGCCCGGGACGTAAAAAAGGGGTGAACACTGAAGCTTTCTTT. Amino acid sequence: CASSPGRKKGVNTEAFF.

The chain has TRBV7-2 and TRBJ2-5; 7 bases line up with TRBD2. Trimming removed 4 bases from V and 5 bases from J; junction bases left unmatched: 13. CDR1 SGHTA and CDR2 FQGNSA come from the germline V gene. CDR3 length: 16 residues. The CDR3 protein is CASSSGVAGVSETQYF. CDR3 nucleotide sequence: TGTGCCAGCAGCTCCGGAGTGGCGGGGGTTTCGGAGACCCAGTACTTC.

This clonotype has only one observation. V and J are TRBV20-1 and TRBJ2-7; 8 nucleotides match TRBD1. The CDR3 totals 15 residues. In germline, CDR1 is DFQATT, CDR2 SNEGSKA (reference sequence). V was pared by 3 bases and J by 6 bases, with 13 bases of the junction left unmatched. CDR3 in amino acids: CSASGMTGAGGEQYF. As DNA, the CDR3 is TGCAGTGCTAGCGGAATGACAGGGGCTGGGGGCGAGCAGTACTTC.

This clonotype was seen a handful of times. The chain employs TRBV2 and TRBJ1-4; D may be TRBD1 (5 bases). There are 15 residues in the CDR3. From germline, CDR1 is SNHLY and CDR2 FYNNEI. Trimming took 6 bases from V and 6 from J, leaving 17 bases between them. The CDR3 DNA follows: TGTGCCAGCAGGGATCGAAGCAGGGATTATGAAAAACTGTTTTTT. Translating it yields CASRDRSRDYEKLFF.

This clonotype has just a few counts. The gene calls are TRBV5-6 and TRBJ2-1; 8 bases align to TRBD1. Germline-derived CDR1 and CDR2 are SGHDT and YYEEEE. V trimming: 0 bases; J trimming: 3 bases; junction bases outside the gene matches: 5. CDR3 length: 16 amino acids. The CDR3 sequence is CASSLDQGAFYNEQFF. The CDR3 region has the DNA TGTGCCAGCAGCTTGGATCAGGGGGCTTTCTACAATGAGCAGTTCTTC.

Remarks on this clonotype: Being one base from a much bigger clone, this may be a read error. The chain couples TRBV7-2 to TRBJ2-7; D is perhaps TRBD2 (6 bases). This CDR3 has 13 amino acids. From germline, CDR1 is SGHTA and CDR2 FQGNSA. V was shortened by 7 bases and J by 3 bases, with 13 bases between the two germline ends. CDR3 DNA sequence: TGTGCCAGCACCAGTAGCGGAGTCTACGAGCAGTACTTC. Encoded protein: CASTSSGVYEQYF.

J is TRBJ2-7 and V is TRBV5-6; D assignment may be TRBD1 or TRBD2 (5 bases each). Germline V gene lookup returns CDR1 SGHDT and CDR2 YYEEEE. Trimming shortened V by 1 base and J by 5 bases, and 13 bases separated the two germline ends. This CDR3 is 14 amino acids long. CDR3 coding DNA: TGTGCCAGCAGCTTGTTACGGGGCTGGGACGAGCAGTACTTC. This sequence encodes CASSLLRGWDEQYF.

A few counts support this clonotype. This chain joins TRBV28 and TRBJ1-1, with TRBD1 identical over 9 bases. Germline V gives CDR1 MDHEN, CDR2 SYDVKM. The CDR3 has 18 amino acids. The J segment lost 0 bases and the V segment lost 4 bases, leaving 12 bases of the junction unmatched. CDR3 loop: CASSSIFGDRGMNTEAFF. CDR3 sequence (DNA): TGTGCCAGCAGTTCCATCTTCGGCGACAGGGGGATGAACACTGAAGCTTTCTTT.

The chain uses TRBV7-2 and TRBJ2-5; 14 nucleotides line up with TRBD2. The CDR3 loop spans 18 amino acids. Germline lookup yields CDR1 SGHTA and CDR2 FQGNSA. Losses at the gene ends were 5 bases for V and 0 bases for J; bases not matched to a gene: 8. In DNA form, the CDR3 reads TGTGCCAGCAGCCCCCACCGGACTAGCGGGGGGTACCAAGAGACCCAGTACTTC. Protein product: CASSPHRTSGGYQETQYF.

This clonotype was recorded a few times. CDR3 coding DNA: TGTGCCAGCAACGGGGACAGGGGAATAACTGAAGCTTTCTTT. Its translation: CASNGDRGITEAFF. The rearrangement joins TRBV27 to TRBJ1-1, with TRBD1 matching 10 bases. Germline V gene sequence: CDR1 MNHEY, CDR2 SMNVEV (reference sequence). The CDR3 runs 14 residues. V gave up 7 bases and J gave up 5 bases; unmatched junction bases: 7.

This clonotype was observed many times. The chain is built from TRBV29-1 and TRBJ2-7, with D tentatively TRBD2 (6 bases). This CDR3 is built from 15 residues. The V end lost 6 bases, the J end lost 2 bases, and 20 bases lay between the germline ends. CDR1 and CDR2 (germline): SQVTM, ANQGSEA. CDR3 in DNA: TGCAGCGTGCGTGGGCTCGGGGGAAGGGCCTACGAGCAGTACTTC. It codes for CSVRGLGGRAYEQYF.

The V call is TRBV3-1, the J call TRBJ2-7; perhaps TRBD2 as D (5 bases). Germline assignment: CDR1 LGHDT and CDR2 YNNKEL (reference sequence). Trimming took off 4 bases at V and 2 bases at J, with 6 bases between the two ends. This CDR3 region has 12 residues. The CDR3 spells CASSRGPYEQYF. The DNA of the CDR3 is TGTGCCAGCAGCCGAGGGCCCTACGAGCAGTACTTC.

This clonotype was counted ten times or more. This sequence joins TRBV5-1 and TRBJ1-1; D may be TRBD1 (5 bases). CDR1 and CDR2 (germline): SGHRS, YFSETQ. CDR3 length: 12 amino acids. Trimming took off 0 bases at V and 6 bases at J, with 6 bases between the two ends. The chain's CDR3 is CASSLEGPEAFF. DNA for the CDR3: TGCGCCAGCAGCTTGGAGGGACCTGAAGCTTTCTTT. Complete variable domain (other parts from reference TRBV5-1 and TRBJ1-1): KAGVTQTPRYLIKTRGQQVTLSCSPISGHRSVSWYQQTPGQGLQFLFEYFSETQRNKGNFPGRFSGRQFSNSRSEMNVSTLELGDSALYLCASSLEGPEAFFGQGTRLTVV.

CDR3 in DNA: TGTGCCAGCTCACCACCGAGAGGCAGGGGAGGAACAGATACGCAGTATTTT. Protein: CASSPPRGRGGTDTQYF. V usage is TRBV18 and J usage is TRBJ2-3, with D perhaps TRBD1 or TRBD2 (6 bases each). Trimming removed 0 bases from V and 3 bases from J, with 16 bases in between. Germline lookup yields CDR1 KGHSH and CDR2 LQKENI. The CDR3 is 17 amino acids.

V gene TRBV18 combines with J gene TRBJ1-5, with a possible D match to TRBD1 (5 bases). Germline lookup yields CDR1 KGHSH and CDR2 LQKENI. Trimming removed 2 bases at V and 0 bases at J, with 11 bases between. CDR3 size: 16 residues. This chain's CDR3 is CASSPAGPDSNQPQHF. The CDR3 coding sequence is TGTGCCAGCTCACCAGCAGGGCCTGATAGCAATCAGCCCCAGCATTTT.

In its sample, this clonotype was seen a few times. The gene calls are TRBV30 and TRBJ1-1; D unclear. Germline V gene sequence: CDR1 GTSNPN, CDR2 SVGIG (reference sequence). The V end was cut by 4 bases, the J end by 4 bases, with 10 bases between. This CDR3 comprises 12 residues. The CDR3 reads CAWTREATEAFF. DNA of the CDR3: TGTGCCTGGACCAGAGAGGCCACTGAAGCTTTCTTT.

The chain links TRBV20-1 to TRBJ1-6; D unclear. Germline V CDR1 and CDR2: DFQATT, SNEGSKA (reference sequence). This CDR3 contains 16 residues. V lost 0 bases to trimming and J lost 9 bases, with 18 bases between them. As DNA, the CDR3 is TGCAGTGCTAGAGATGTAGAGGGAGCCCTATCTTCACCCCTCCACTTT. Translated: CSARDVEGALSSPLHF.

This clonotype has ten or more counts. The chain uses TRBV6-5 and TRBJ1-1, with D possibly matching TRBD1 (6 bases). CDR1 is MNHEY, CDR2 SVGAGI, per germline. This CDR3 has 15 residues. V dropped 7 bases and J dropped 3 bases, with 18 bases sitting between them. The CDR3 DNA is TGTGCCAGCACCCCAGGTGGGGGCAGGCACACTGAAGCTTTCTTT. Translating gives CASTPGGGRHTEAFF.

This clonotype was seen more than once but under ten times. The V call is TRBV6-5, the J call TRBJ1-5; TRBD1 aligns across 7 bases. Trimming took 10 bases from V and 0 from J; bases not matched to a gene: 15. Germline CDR1 is MNHEY and CDR2 is SVGAGI. CDR3 length: 17 residues. CDR3 sequence: CATRLAGGGNSNQPQHF. CDR3 coding DNA: TGTGCCACAAGACTCGCAGGGGGGGGAAATAGCAATCAGCCCCAGCATTTT.

This clonotype appeared a few times. The rearrangement uses TRBV15 and TRBJ2-3; weak D call: TRBD2 (6 bases). The germline gives CDR1 LNHNV, CDR2 YYDKDF (reference sequence). Trimming took 0 bases from V and 2 from J, leaving 15 bases between them. The CDR3 sequence is 17 residues long. As DNA, the CDR3 is TGTGCCACCAGCAGAGATATCGGGAGCGACCCCACAGATACGCAGTATTTT. It codes for CATSRDIGSDPTDTQYF.

This rearrangement joins TRBV20-1 to TRBJ1-1, with 7 bases matching TRBD1. V dropped 5 bases and J dropped 4; count of bases not matched to a gene: 4. The CDR3 sequence is 12 residues long. Per germline, CDR1 DFQATT and CDR2 SNEGSKA (reference sequence). The CDR3 DNA is TGCAGTGCTGCACAGGGGACCACTGAAGCTTTCTTT. This codes for CSAAQGTTEAFF.

This chain connects TRBV29-1 to TRBJ2-1; D call uncertain. Trimming removed 3 bases at V and 0 bases at J, with 15 bases between. CDR1 is SQVTM, CDR2 ANQGSEA, per germline. This CDR3 has 16 amino acids. The CDR3 is CSVDSPDASSYNEQFF. The CDR3 nucleotides are TGCAGCGTTGATTCCCCTGACGCGAGCTCCTACAATGAGCAGTTCTTC.

This clonotype was counted ten times or more. V usage is TRBV2 and J usage is TRBJ1-1; 9 nucleotides match TRBD1. V lost 4 bases, J lost 5 bases, and 14 bases stayed unmatched. The CDR3 covers 17 residues. CDR1 is SNHLY, CDR2 FYNNEI, per germline. CDR3 bases: TGTGCCAGCAGTGTTGGGATACAGGGGGCAAGAGGAACTGAAGCTTTCTTT. Translating it yields CASSVGIQGARGTEAFF.

This clonotype was found many times. The CDR3 nucleotides read TGTGCCAGCAGCCAAGCTGGGGGGACCCAGTACTTC. This encodes CASSQAGGTQYF. This chain links TRBV14 with TRBJ2-5, with D perhaps given as TRBD1 or TRBD2 (5 bases each). The V and J ends lost 1 base and 7 bases respectively, with 7 bases between them. Germline V gene lookup returns CDR1 SGHDN and CDR2 FVKESK. The CDR3 has 12 residues.

The rearrangement uses TRBV6-2 or TRBV6-3 and TRBJ1-1, with 7 bases aligning to TRBD1. The CDR3 runs to 16 residues. With 6 bases clipped from V and 0 bases from J, the junction kept 10 bases outside the gene matches. Germline CDR1 MNHEY, CDR2 SVGEGT. CDR3 amino acids: CASRHGTAYMNTEAFF. In nucleotides, the CDR3 is TGTGCCAGCAGACACGGGACAGCTTACATGAACACTGAAGCTTTCTTT.